Below, 17 T cell receptor beta chains from the same sample are listed, as sequenced in a study of T-cell reconstitution after alpha-beta-depleted transplantation in children. During its preparation, the TCRbeta library received unique molecular identifiers. TCRdb re-derived calls from the PCR reads in MiXCR, one entry per CDR3 protein. The sample lists 350,000 to 450,000 distinct CDR3 sequences, just over 20% occurring once. The sample consisted of PBMCs from the stem cell graft donor, taken from the stem cell graft. These receptors were collected from a human donor who donated a stem cell graft to a child with acute myeloid leukemia.

This rearrangement joins TRBV12-3 or TRBV12-4 to TRBJ1-2; D not resolved. Trimming took 3 bases from V and 0 from J, leaving 8 bases between them. The CDR3 has 14 amino acids. CDR3 DNA: TGTGCCAGCAGTTTTGAGACCGCTAACTATGGCTACACCTTC. This encodes CASSFETANYGYTF.

In this sample, this clonotype turned up many times. The rearrangement links TRBV20-1 to TRBJ2-7; 9 positions match TRBD1. CDR3 length: 13 residues. Germline V lookup: CDR1 DFQATT, CDR2 SNEGSKA (reference sequence). V shed 6 bases and J 5 bases; nucleotides not matched to a gene: 8. CDR3 DNA sequence: TGCAGTGCCCGGACAGGGGAGAACCACGAGCAGTACTTC. It is translated as CSARTGENHEQYF.

This clonotype was seen at least ten times. The chain carries TRBV20-1 and TRBJ2-1; weak D call: TRBD2 (7 bases). The CDR3 loop spans 14 amino acids. CDR1 and CDR2 from the germline V gene are DFQATT and SNEGSKA (reference sequence). V was trimmed by 3 bases and J by 11 bases, leaving 20 bases between them. The CDR3 region is CSASGLAEGDKQFF. The CDR3 DNA is TGCAGTGCTAGTGGGCTAGCGGAGGGGGATAAGCAGTTCTTC.

This chain uses TRBV28 with TRBJ1-1, with D maybe TRBD1 (5 bases). The CDR3 has 14 residues. The germline V gene encodes CDR1 MDHEN and CDR2 SYDVKM. V lost 2 bases to trimming and J lost 7 bases, with 14 bases between them. This chain's CDR3 is CASSLPGTSFEAFF. The CDR3 region has the DNA TGTGCCAGCAGTTTACCCGGGACGAGCTTTGAAGCTTTCTTT.

The genes are TRBV29-1 and TRBJ1-1; D might be TRBD1 (6 bases). The CDR3 is made up of 12 amino acids. The ends were cut back, 6 bases at V and 3 bases at J, with 11 bases in the middle. Germline V gives CDR1 SQVTM, CDR2 ANQGSEA. Here the CDR3 DNA reads TGCAGCGTGCGGAAGGGGGACACTGAAGCTTTCTTT. It is translated as CSVRKGDTEAFF.

The rearrangement joins TRBV6-5 to TRBJ2-5; 7 bases are shared with TRBD2. The germline V gene has CDR1 MNHEY and CDR2 SVGAGI. Unmatched junction bases numbered 3, after V lost 0 bases and J lost 2 bases. The CDR3 sequence is 15 residues long. CDR3 bases: TGTGCCAGCAGTTACTCGGGGGGAGGGCAAGAGACCCAGTACTTC. It codes for CASSYSGGGQETQYF.

This clonotype has more than one count but fewer than ten. V usage is TRBV20-1 and J usage is TRBJ2-3; 11 nucleotides agree with TRBD2. This CDR3 is built from 17 residues. V shed 0 bases and J 4 bases; nucleotides not matched to a gene: 9. Germline V gene sequence: CDR1 DFQATT, CDR2 SNEGSKA (reference sequence). CDR3 loop: CSAREVRASGRPDTQYF. The DNA of the CDR3 is TGCAGTGCTAGAGAAGTAAGGGCTAGCGGGAGGCCAGATACGCAGTATTTT.

The CDR3 reads CASSQAQREDTGELFF. The CDR3 DNA is TGTGCCAGCAGCCAAGCCCAGCGGGAGGACACCGGGGAGCTGTTTTTT. This chain links TRBV4-2 with TRBJ2-2; 9 bases align to TRBD2. The CDR3 consists of 16 residues. After removal of 1 base from V and 3 bases from J, the junction contained 3 bases not matched to a gene. Germline V lookup: CDR1 LGHNA, CDR2 YNFKEQ.

This clonotype was picked up many times. The V and J genes are TRBV20-1 and TRBJ1-6; D might be TRBD1 (5 bases). Between the trimmed V and J ends, which lost 3 bases and 10 bases, there was a span of 16 bases. There are 14 residues in the CDR3. Germline values: CDR1 DFQATT, CDR2 SNEGSKA (reference sequence). The CDR3 reads CSASLREFGSPLHF. Written as DNA, the CDR3 is TGCAGTGCTAGCCTCAGGGAATTTGGATCACCCCTCCACTTT.

V gene TRBV29-1 combines with J gene TRBJ2-2, with 12 bases fitting TRBD2. Looked up from germline, CDR1 is SQVTM and CDR2 is ANQGSEA. Losses at the gene ends were 4 bases for V and 4 bases for J; bases not matched to a gene: 7. The CDR3 has 16 amino acids. The CDR3, as DNA: TGCAGCGTTGCCCTACTAGCGGGAGGTGCCACCGGGGAGCTGTTTTTT. Its protein product is CSVALLAGGATGELFF.

V gene TRBV20-1 combines with J gene TRBJ2-7; TRBD2 matches 14 bases. After removal of 4 bases from V and 5 bases from J, the junction contained 10 bases not matched to a gene. Per germline, CDR1 DFQATT and CDR2 SNEGSKA (reference sequence). The CDR3 totals 16 residues. The CDR3 region has the DNA TGCAGTGCTACGACGGGACTAGCGGGAGTCGACGACGAGCAGTACTTC. It codes for CSATTGLAGVDDEQYF.

The genes are TRBV7-3 and TRBJ2-1; 7 bases align to TRBD2. The CDR3 runs to 14 residues. Trimming removed 5 bases from V and 5 bases from J; junction bases left unmatched: 6. CDR1 SGHTA and CDR2 FQGTGA come from the germline V gene. The CDR3: CASSPVGLDNEQFF. CDR3 sequence (DNA): TGTGCCAGCAGCCCCGTCGGACTAGACAATGAGCAGTTCTTC. Complete variable domain (other parts from reference TRBV7-3 and TRBJ2-1): GAGVSQTPSNKVTEKGKYVELRCDPISGHTALYWYRQSLGQGPEFLIYFQGTGAADDSGLPNDRFFAVRPEGSVSTLKIQRTERGDSAVYLCASSPVGLDNEQFFGPGTRLTVL.

This sequence joins TRBV7-8 and TRBJ2-1; 15 bases are a match to TRBD2. Germline lookup yields CDR1 SGHVS and CDR2 FQNEAQ. CDR3 length equals 17 residues. V trimming: 5 bases; J trimming: 8 bases; junction bases outside the gene matches: 10. In DNA form, the CDR3 reads TGTGCCAGCAGCCCCTTGGGACTAGCGGGAGGCGGGGATGAGCAGTTCTTC. Protein sequence: CASSPLGLAGGGDEQFF.

A few counts support this clonotype. The V and J genes are TRBV12-3 or TRBV12-4 and TRBJ2-5, with 9 bases fitting TRBD1. Trimming removed 2 bases from V and 5 bases from J; junction bases left unmatched: 9. This CDR3 region has 16 residues. CDR3: CASSLRYGTGQETQYF. CDR3 nucleotide sequence: TGTGCCAGCAGTTTACGTTACGGGACAGGGCAGGAGACCCAGTACTTC.

This clonotype showed up just a few times. The V call is TRBV5-1, the J call TRBJ2-3; 12 positions agree with TRBD1. The CDR3 contains 15 residues. V shed 5 bases and J 4 bases; nucleotides not matched to a gene: 5. Germline lookup yields CDR1 SGHRS and CDR2 YFSETQ. In nucleotides, the CDR3 is TGCGCCAGCAGAACGGGACAGGGGGCTTCAGATACGCAGTATTTT. Protein: CASRTGQGASDTQYF.

This clonotype was seen more than once but under ten times. The chain is built from TRBV6-1 and TRBJ1-5, with D tentatively TRBD1 (6 bases). V gave up 5 bases and J gave up 0 bases, with 14 bases separating them. Germline loops: CDR1 MNHNS, CDR2 SASEGT. CDR3 size: 16 residues. In nucleotides, the CDR3 is TGTGCCAGCAGTCAGCAGGAGGGGGGTAGCAATCAGCCCCAGCATTTT. Translating gives CASSQQEGGSNQPQHF.

This chain joins TRBV20-1 and TRBJ2-7; no definite D call. V was trimmed by 3 bases and J by 5 bases, leaving 11 bases between them. Germline loops: CDR1 DFQATT, CDR2 SNEGSKA (reference sequence). The CDR3 covers 12 residues. As DNA, the CDR3 is TGCAGTGCTAGTTTGTCTGGGAACGAGCAGTACTTC. Its translation: CSASLSGNEQYF.